This T cell receptor beta chain was profiled in a study of PD-1 blockade in classical Hodgkin lymphoma. This clone was recorded a few times. The antigen is undetermined. Regarding the study as a whole: Some patients started nivolumab under 1 year after ASCT, and they were excluded. Significant TCR diversity gains by C4D1 occurred in CD4+ but not CD8+ cells. Similar baseline diversity was found in complete responders and newly diagnosed patients. Relapsed/refractory patients reportedly had lower baseline diversity than newly diagnosed patients.

CDR1 is SGHRS and CDR2 is YFSETQ in the germline V gene. This CDR3 is built from 11 residues. The ends were cut back, 5 bases at V and 14 bases at J, with 11 bases in the middle. Libraries were prepared by immunoSEQ multiplex PCR; TCRdb keeps only in-frame clonotypes and omits some of them. Counted here are 20,000 or so clones, around 84% occurring once; the ten biggest clones make up under 25%. Time point reported: cycle 4 day 1 (C4D1), after 6 weeks of nivolumab. Relapse after autologous stem cell transplantation occurred in every patient, and brentuximab vedotin exposure varied. The chain has TRBV5-1 and TRBJ1-6; D is undetermined. Sequenced here: peripheral blood mononuclear cells (PBMCs), sampled before the fourth cycle of nivolumab. This clonotype was obtained from a human donor with classical Hodgkin lymphoma. The DNA of the CDR3 is TGCGCCAGCAGGGACGGACTCGCCCTCCACTTT. Translating it yields CASRDGLALHF.